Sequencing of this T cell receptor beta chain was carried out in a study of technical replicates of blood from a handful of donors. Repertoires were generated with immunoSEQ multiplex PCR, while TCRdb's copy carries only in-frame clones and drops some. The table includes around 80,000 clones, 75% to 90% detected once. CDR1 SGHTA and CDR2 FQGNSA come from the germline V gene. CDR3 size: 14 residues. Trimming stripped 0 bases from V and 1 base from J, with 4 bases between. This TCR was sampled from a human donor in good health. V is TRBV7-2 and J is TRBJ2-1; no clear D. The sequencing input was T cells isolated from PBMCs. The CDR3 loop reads CASSLAISYNEQFF. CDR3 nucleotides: TGTGCCAGCAGCTTAGCCATTTCCTACAATGAGCAGTTCTTC.